These 32 T cell receptor beta chains came from one sample sequenced in a study of blood T cell repertoires in COVID-19 (dated by TCRdb to 2018 to 2021). Library preparation employed the immunoSEQ multiplex PCR assay. The table was pulled from immuneACCESS by TCRdb, which kept in-frame rearrangements only. Such tables lose some clones; where checked, under half of the loss comes from unresolved V genes, and the rest has no known cause. The sample records about 200,000 clones, roughly 88% of which are singletons. Clones ranked in the top ten supply around 25% of the sample. The sample comprised peripheral blood. The source is a man in his forties with acute or convalescent COVID-19.

The chain employs TRBV24-1 and TRBJ2-5; TRBD1 matches 10 bases. Germline CDR1 reads KGHDR; CDR2 reads SFDVKD. The V segment lost 3 bases and the J segment 4 bases; nucleotides outside the gene matches: 7. The CDR3 is 16 residues long. CDR3 region: CATSDPRGQGRETQYF. DNA for the CDR3: TGTGCCACCAGTGATCCAAGGGGACAGGGGAGAGAGACCCAGTACTTC.

In this sample, this clone turned up once. The genes are TRBV18 and TRBJ1-2, with D perhaps TRBD1 (6 bases). The CDR3 sequence is 18 residues long. The V end was cut by 3 bases, the J end by 1 base, with 21 bases between. Germline lookup yields CDR1 KGHSH and CDR2 LQKENI. The CDR3 is CASSPSGGPKRNNYGYTF. For the CDR3, the DNA is TGTGCCAGCTCACCGAGCGGGGGGCCAAAAAGGAATAACTATGGCTACACCTTC.

This clone has only one observation. The chain couples TRBV7-9 to TRBJ1-3; unclear D gene. From germline, CDR1 is SEHNR and CDR2 FQNEAQ (reference sequence). CDR3 size: 18 residues. V lost 5 bases and J lost 0, with 20 bases in between. For the CDR3, the DNA is TGTGCCAGCAGCCTCGACTGGCGCACTTTACTCTCTGGAAACACCATATATTTT. Translation gives CASSLDWRTLLSGNTIYF. The whole variable domain, remainder taken from reference TRBV7-9 and TRBJ1-3, is DTGVSQNPRHKITKRGQNVTFRCDPISEHNRLYWYRQTLGQGPEFLTYFQNEAQLEKSRLLSDRFSAERPKGSFSTLEIQRTEQGDSAMYLCASSLDWRTLLSGNTIYFGEGSWLTVV.

The chain joins TRBV25-1 to TRBJ1-4; D is undetermined. The CDR3 runs 12 residues. Germline values: CDR1 MGHDK, CDR2 SYGVNS. V shed 8 bases and J shed 13 bases, with 17 bases lying between them. The CDR3 spells CASEGIRGRLFF. CDR3 DNA sequence: TGTGCCAGCGAGGGAATTAGAGGTCGACTGTTTTTT.

The chain combines TRBV19 with TRBJ1-3; tentative D call: TRBD1 (5 bases). Deletions cut 6 bases from V and 6 bases from J, with 12 bases between. The CDR3 runs to 13 residues. CDR1 and CDR2 from the germline V gene are LNHDA and SQIVND (reference sequence). CDR3 loop: CASSRDNENTIYF. CDR3 in DNA: TGTGCCAGTAGCAGGGATAACGAAAACACCATATATTTT.

Here the CDR3 DNA reads TGTGCCACCAGCCTTATGAGCTCCTACAATGAGCAGTTCTTC. It encodes CATSLMSSYNEQFF. This chain uses TRBV15 with TRBJ2-1; D remains unclear. This CDR3 comprises 14 residues. Trimming took 5 bases from V and 0 from J, leaving 8 bases between them. Germline CDR1 LNHNV, CDR2 YYDKDF (reference sequence). Complete variable domain (other parts from reference TRBV15 and TRBJ2-1): DAMVIQNPRYQVTQFGKPVTLSCSQTLNHNVMYWYQQKSSQAPKLLFHYYDKDFNNEADTPDNFQSRRPNTSFCFLDIRSPGLGDTAMYLCATSLMSSYNEQFFGPGTRLTVL.

The genes are TRBV5-4 and TRBJ1-3, with D unclear. The CDR3 sequence is 16 residues long. Germline CDR1 is SGHNT and CDR2 is YYREEE (reference sequence). The germline V and J ends were trimmed by 4 bases and 0 bases, with 14 bases remaining between them. The CDR3 loop reads CASSIDTALSGNTIYF. CDR3 sequence (DNA): TGTGCCAGCAGCATAGATACAGCTCTCTCTGGAAACACCATATATTTT. Full variable domain (outside the CDR3, taken from reference TRBV5-4 and TRBJ1-3): ETGVTQSPTHLIKTRGQQVTLRCSSQSGHNTVSWYQQALGQGPQFIFQYYREEENGRGNFPPRFSGLQFPNYSSELNVNALELDDSALYLCASSIDTALSGNTIYFGEGSWLTVV.

This clone was recorded many times. J is TRBJ2-2 and V is TRBV2; 12 bases align to TRBD2. Trimming removed 5 bases from V and 7 bases from J; junction bases left unmatched: 5. Germline assignment: CDR1 SNHLY and CDR2 FYNNEI. The CDR3 is made up of 15 amino acids. CDR3 sequence reads: CASSLTSGSYGELFF. CDR3 in DNA: TGTGCCAGCAGTTTGACTAGCGGGAGCTACGGGGAGCTGTTTTTT.

The chain carries TRBV5-1 and TRBJ1-1, with 9 bases fitting TRBD1. The CDR3 sequence is 16 residues long. V trimming: 3 bases; J trimming: 4 bases; junction bases outside the gene matches: 10. Germline CDR1 SGHRS, CDR2 YFSETQ. CDR3 loop: CASSSHATGGPTEAFF. CDR3 in DNA: TGCGCCAGCAGCTCTCACGCCACAGGGGGCCCCACTGAAGCTTTCTTT.

The CDR3 DNA sequence: TGTGCCAGTAGTACCTCCGGGACTAGTGACAATGAGCAGTTCTTC. Translated: CASSTSGTSDNEQFF. V and J are TRBV19 and TRBJ2-1, with 8 bases aligning to TRBD2. The CDR3 is made up of 15 amino acids. Germline CDR1 and CDR2: LNHDA and SQIVND (reference sequence). The V and J ends lost 4 bases and 5 bases, in that order; junction bases with no gene match: 7.

V and J are TRBV19 and TRBJ2-7; D ambiguous. The germline V gene has CDR1 LNHDA and CDR2 SQIVND (reference sequence). Trimming took 0 bases from V and 7 from J, leaving 10 bases between them. The CDR3 has 13 amino acids. The CDR3, as DNA: TGTGCCAGTAGTATAGAGAGATCGACAGAGCAGTACTTC. Its translation is CASSIERSTEQYF.

This chain joins TRBV5-5 and TRBJ2-7; D possibly corresponds to TRBD1 (6 bases). Trimming cost V 4 bases and J 2 bases, with 13 bases left between them. The germline CDR1 and CDR2 sequences are SGHKS and YYEKEE (reference sequence). This CDR3 is built from 14 residues. The CDR3 region is CASSHNGQTYEQYF. The CDR3 nucleotides read TGTGCCAGCAGCCATAATGGACAGACCTACGAGCAGTACTTC.

The V call is TRBV5-1, the J call TRBJ1-6, with D uncertain. Germline V gives CDR1 SGHRS, CDR2 YFSETQ. Deletions cut 1 base from V and 9 bases from J, with 11 bases between. This CDR3 contains 14 residues. The DNA for the CDR3 is TGCGCCAGCAGCTTGCGCGGAGAGACTTCACCCCTCCACTTT. Its translation: CASSLRGETSPLHF.

The J gene is TRBJ1-2, the V gene TRBV5-6, with TRBD1 as a possible D gene (6 bases). CDR3 size: 13 residues. Germline CDR1 reads SGHDT; CDR2 reads YYEEEE. V lost 0 bases, J lost 8 bases, and 11 bases lay in between. This CDR3 is CASSLEQGEGYTF. The CDR3, as DNA: TGTGCCAGCAGCTTGGAACAGGGTGAGGGCTACACCTTC.

The chain has TRBV7-2 and TRBJ1-4; TRBD1 is a possible D gene (6 bases). The V gene lost 4 bases and the J gene lost 8 bases, with 14 bases spanning the gap. From germline, CDR1 is SGHTA and CDR2 FQGNSA. The CDR3 length is 14 residues. The CDR3 nucleotides are TGTGCCAGCAGCTACAGGGCGCCCGGGGAAAAACTGTTTTTT. Amino acids: CASSYRAPGEKLFF.

V usage is TRBV19 and J usage is TRBJ1-1; TRBD1 might be the D (5 bases). The CDR3 extends over 14 amino acids. The V gene lost 4 bases and the J gene lost 5 bases, with 14 bases spanning the gap. CDR1 and CDR2 (germline): LNHDA, SQIVND (reference sequence). Here the CDR3 reads CASSSVGAGTEAFF. CDR3 nucleotides: TGTGCCAGTAGTAGCGTTGGGGCCGGGACTGAAGCTTTCTTT.

This clone was found once. The V gene is TRBV6-5, the J gene TRBJ1-2; D gene ambiguous. The germline V gene has CDR1 MNHEY and CDR2 SVGAGI. The CDR3 consists of 13 residues. With 8 bases removed from V and 3 bases from J, the gap between germline ends came to 13 bases. DNA of the CDR3: TGTGCCAGCCTTGGTACAGTTGACTATGGCTACACCTTC. Translation: CASLGTVDYGYTF.

This chain uses TRBV10-3 with TRBJ1-3, with D hard to call. CDR3 length: 12 amino acids. CDR1 ENHRY and CDR2 SYGVKD come from the germline V gene. V was pared by 3 bases and J by 4 bases, with 4 bases between. The CDR3 bases are TGTGCCATCAGTGAAGAGGGAAACACCATATATTTT. Amino acid sequence: CAISEEGNTIYF.

This clone has only a few counts. The chain joins TRBV6-5 to TRBJ2-1; 8 bases are a match to TRBD1. V lost 5 bases to trimming and J lost 4 bases; unmatched junction nucleotides: 7. Germline V gives CDR1 MNHEY, CDR2 SVGAGI. This CDR3 comprises 15 residues. CDR3 DNA: TGTGCCAGCAGTCCGGACAGGGTGGGATACAATGAGCAGTTCTTC. Protein sequence: CASSPDRVGYNEQFF.

This clone came up once. V gene TRBV6-5 combines with J gene TRBJ2-7; 8 nucleotides line up with TRBD2. J lost 8 bases, V lost 6 bases, and 9 bases had no gene match. Looked up from germline, CDR1 is MNHEY and CDR2 is SVGAGI. The CDR3 extends over 13 amino acids. The CDR3 loop is CASRASGSYQQYF. The CDR3 DNA sequence: TGTGCCAGCAGAGCGAGCGGGAGTTATCAGCAGTACTTC.

This chain uses TRBV2 with TRBJ1-4, with 7 bases that match TRBD1. The CDR3 spans 15 residues. Germline V gene data show CDR1 as SNHLY and CDR2 as FYNNEI. Trimming cost V 2 bases and J 2 bases; bases outside gene matches: 2. The CDR3: CASSETGDTNEKLFF. The CDR3 DNA reads as TGTGCCAGCAGTGAAACAGGGGATACTAATGAAAAACTGTTTTTT.

The rearrangement links TRBV3-1 (or the pseudogene TRBV3-2) to TRBJ2-1, with a possible D match to TRBD2 (5 bases). The V end lost 4 bases, the J end lost 4 bases, and 14 bases lay between the germline ends. This CDR3 comprises 15 residues. Germline-derived CDR1 and CDR2 are LGHDT and YNNKEL (reference sequence). The CDR3 sequence is CASSLIGSGYNEQFF. CDR3 nucleotide sequence: TGTGCCAGCAGCCTCATCGGGTCGGGGTACAATGAGCAGTTCTTC.

The chain joins TRBV7-9 to TRBJ1-2; D gene uncertain. The V end was cut by 1 base, the J end by 8 bases, with 8 bases between. Germline V gene data show CDR1 as SEHNR and CDR2 as FQNEAQ (reference sequence). This CDR3 has 12 residues. The CDR3 here is CASSLGQLGYTF. CDR3 nucleotide sequence: TGTGCCAGCAGCTTAGGTCAGTTAGGCTACACCTTC.

The chain couples TRBV27 to TRBJ2-1; a weak D match, TRBD1 (6 bases). CDR1 is MNHEY and CDR2 is SMNVEV in the germline V gene (reference sequence). The CDR3 has 13 residues. Trimming cost V 6 bases and J 7 bases, with 13 bases left between them. In DNA, the CDR3 is TGTGCCAGCAGGGGGGCAGGAAGGAATGAGCAGTTCTTC. Residues: CASRGAGRNEQFF.

The V and J genes are TRBV29-1 and TRBJ2-1, with 12 positions matching TRBD1. The CDR3 covers 15 residues. Germline V gene data show CDR1 as SQVTM and CDR2 as ANQGSEA. V shed 6 bases, J shed 8 bases, and the junction held 11 bases outside the gene matches. For the CDR3, the DNA is TGCAGCGTAACACTTTTCGGGACAGGGGGCTATGAGCAGTTCTTC. Translating gives CSVTLFGTGGYEQFF.

There are a few counts of this clone. The V and J genes are TRBV9 and TRBJ2-4; the D gene is possibly TRBD1 (6 bases). The CDR3 is 14 amino acids. Per germline, CDR1 SGDLS and CDR2 YYNGEE. V was pared by 0 bases and J by 7 bases, with 11 bases between. The CDR3 reads CASSVVPGANIQYF. The CDR3, as DNA: TGTGCCAGCAGCGTAGTACCAGGGGCTAACATTCAGTACTTC.

This chain links TRBV5-6 with TRBJ2-2; the match to TRBD2 covers 13 bases. The V gene's germline CDR1 is SGHDT and CDR2 YYEEEE. The ends lost 4 bases at V and 5 bases at J; junction bases unmatched: 5. The CDR3 runs to 16 residues. The CDR3 is CASSPGLAGLTGELFF. The CDR3 DNA follows: TGTGCCAGCAGCCCGGGACTAGCGGGACTTACCGGGGAGCTGTTTTTT. The full variable domain, rest sourced from reference TRBV5-6 and TRBJ2-2, is DAGVTQSPTHLIKTRGQQVTLRCSPKSGHDTVSWYQQALGQGPQFIFQYYEEEERQRGNFPDRFSGHQFPNYSSELNVNALLLGDSALYLCASSPGLAGLTGELFFGEGSRLTVL.

This chain links TRBV19 with TRBJ2-3; D is perhaps TRBD2 (6 bases). Trimming cost V 6 bases and J 4 bases, with 17 bases left between them. Germline V gene lookup returns CDR1 LNHDA and CDR2 SQIVND (reference sequence). The CDR3 spans 15 residues. The DNA of the CDR3 is TGTGCCAGTAGGCCTAGAATCGGAGGGCCAGATACGCAGTATTTT. Its protein is CASRPRIGGPDTQYF.

This sequence joins TRBV2 and TRBJ2-7; D might be TRBD2 (6 bases). Deletions cut 8 bases from V and 3 bases from J, with 17 bases between. This CDR3 is 14 amino acids long. Germline lookup yields CDR1 SNHLY and CDR2 FYNNEI. CDR3 nucleotide sequence: TGTGCCAGCGGATCCGCCGGAGGGATCTACGAGCAGTACTTC. As protein: CASGSAGGIYEQYF.

With respect to this clone: Different DNA sequences within this sample yield the same CDR3. J is TRBJ1-5 and V is TRBV6-5; 8 bases fit TRBD1. CDR1 is MNHEY and CDR2 is SVGAGI in the germline V gene. The CDR3 contains 15 residues. The J segment lost 2 bases and the V segment lost 2 bases, leaving 2 bases of the junction unmatched. CDR3 coding DNA: TGTGCCAGCAGTTACGGGGGACAGGGCAATCAGCCCCAGCATTTT. Its translation is CASSYGGQGNQPQHF.

This clone was seen only once. The chain couples TRBV7-9 to TRBJ1-1; 10 positions agree with TRBD1. V lost 1 base and J lost 5; bases outside the gene matches: 1. The CDR3 spans 14 residues. The germline gives CDR1 SEHNR, CDR2 FQNEAQ (reference sequence). Written as DNA, the CDR3 is TGTGCCAGCAGCTTAGTGGGACAGGGGACTGAAGCTTTCTTT. It yields the protein CASSLVGQGTEAFF.

Here the CDR3 reads CATSDATSGADGYTF. CDR3 sequence (DNA): TGTGCCACCAGTGACGCCACCTCAGGGGCCGATGGCTACACCTTC. The gene calls are TRBV24-1 and TRBJ1-2, with D possibly matching TRBD1 (6 bases). Germline V lookup: CDR1 KGHDR, CDR2 SFDVKD. There are 15 residues in the CDR3. Between the trimmed V and J ends, which lost 4 bases and 6 bases, there was a span of 17 bases.